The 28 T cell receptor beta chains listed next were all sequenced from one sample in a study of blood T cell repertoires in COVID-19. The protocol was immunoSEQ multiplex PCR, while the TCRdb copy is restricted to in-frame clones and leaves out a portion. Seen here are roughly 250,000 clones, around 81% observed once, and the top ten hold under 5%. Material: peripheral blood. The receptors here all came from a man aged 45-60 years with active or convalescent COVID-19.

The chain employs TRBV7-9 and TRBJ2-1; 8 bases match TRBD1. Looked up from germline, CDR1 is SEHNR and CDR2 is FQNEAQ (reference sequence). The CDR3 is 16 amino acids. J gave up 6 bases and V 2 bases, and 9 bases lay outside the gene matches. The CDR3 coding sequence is TGTGCCAGCAGCTTAATGGCCGGGACAGGCTTCAATGAGCAGTTCTTC. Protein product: CASSLMAGTGFNEQFF.

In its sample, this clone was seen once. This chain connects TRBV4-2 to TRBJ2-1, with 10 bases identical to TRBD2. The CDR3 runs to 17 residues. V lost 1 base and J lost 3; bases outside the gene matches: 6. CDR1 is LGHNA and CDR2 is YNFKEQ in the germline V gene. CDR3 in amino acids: CASSQVASGGHYNEQFF. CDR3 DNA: TGTGCCAGCAGCCAAGTGGCTAGCGGGGGCCACTACAATGAGCAGTTCTTC.

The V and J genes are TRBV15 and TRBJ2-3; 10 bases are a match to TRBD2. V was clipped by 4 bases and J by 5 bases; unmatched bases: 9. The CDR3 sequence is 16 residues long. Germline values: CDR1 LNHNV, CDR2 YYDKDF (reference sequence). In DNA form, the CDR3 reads TGTGCCACCAGCATAGAAGCGGGGGGGCCCGTAGATACGCAGTATTTT. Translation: CATSIEAGGPVDTQYF.

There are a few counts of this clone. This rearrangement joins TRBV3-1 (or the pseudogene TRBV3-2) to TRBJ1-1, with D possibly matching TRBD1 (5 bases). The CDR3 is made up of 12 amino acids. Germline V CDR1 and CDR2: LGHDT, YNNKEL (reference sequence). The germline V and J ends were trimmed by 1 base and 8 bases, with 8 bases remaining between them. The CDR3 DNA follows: TGTGCCAGCAGCCAAGTCTCAGGGGAAGCTTTCTTT. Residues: CASSQVSGEAFF.

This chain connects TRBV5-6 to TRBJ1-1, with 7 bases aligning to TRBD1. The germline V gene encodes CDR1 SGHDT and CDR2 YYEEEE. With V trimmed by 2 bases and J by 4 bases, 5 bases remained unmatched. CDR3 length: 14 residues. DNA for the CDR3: TGTGCCAGCAGCTTAGGGGGCGTTAGCACTGAAGCTTTCTTT. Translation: CASSLGGVSTEAFF.

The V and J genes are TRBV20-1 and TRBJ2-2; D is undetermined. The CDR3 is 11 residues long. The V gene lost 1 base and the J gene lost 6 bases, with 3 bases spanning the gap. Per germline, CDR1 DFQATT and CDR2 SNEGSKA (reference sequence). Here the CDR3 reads CSARAAGELFF. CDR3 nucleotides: TGCAGTGCTAGAGCGGCCGGGGAGCTGTTTTTT.

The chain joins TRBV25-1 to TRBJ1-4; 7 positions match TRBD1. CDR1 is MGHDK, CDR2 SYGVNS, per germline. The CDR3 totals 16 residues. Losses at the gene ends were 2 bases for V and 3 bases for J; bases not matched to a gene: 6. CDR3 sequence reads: CASSEELTGPNEKLFF. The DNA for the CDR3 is TGTGCCAGCAGTGAAGAATTGACAGGGCCTAATGAAAAACTGTTTTTT.

The DNA of the CDR3 is TGTGCCAGCAGCCTCAGACTCCTGCGCACAGATACGCAGTATTTT. The encoded protein is CASSLRLLRTDTQYF. The chain recombines TRBV11-3 with TRBJ2-3; D is unclear. The CDR3 sequence is 15 residues long. V lost 5 bases, J lost 1 base, and 13 bases lay in between. Germline V gene data show CDR1 as SGHNT and CDR2 as YENEEA.

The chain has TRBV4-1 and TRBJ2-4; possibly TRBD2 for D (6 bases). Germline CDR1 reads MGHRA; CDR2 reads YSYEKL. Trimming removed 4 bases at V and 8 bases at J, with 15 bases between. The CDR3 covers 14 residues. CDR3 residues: CASSPLLAKDIQYF. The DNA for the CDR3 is TGCGCCAGCAGCCCCCTGCTAGCGAAGGACATTCAGTACTTC.

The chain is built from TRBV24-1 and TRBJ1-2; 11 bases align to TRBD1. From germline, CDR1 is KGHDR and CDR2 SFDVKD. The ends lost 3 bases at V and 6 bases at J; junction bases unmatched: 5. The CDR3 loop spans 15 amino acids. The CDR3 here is CATSDGQGAGDGYTF. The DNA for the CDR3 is TGTGCCACCAGTGATGGACAGGGGGCAGGAGATGGCTACACCTTC.

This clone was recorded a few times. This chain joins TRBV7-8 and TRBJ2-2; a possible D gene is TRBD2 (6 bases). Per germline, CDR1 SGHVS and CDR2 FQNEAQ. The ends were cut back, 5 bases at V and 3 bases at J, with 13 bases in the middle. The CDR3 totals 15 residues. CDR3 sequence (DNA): TGTGCCAGCAGCGCCTTTAGCGGCGACACCGGGGAGCTGTTTTTT. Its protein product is CASSAFSGDTGELFF.

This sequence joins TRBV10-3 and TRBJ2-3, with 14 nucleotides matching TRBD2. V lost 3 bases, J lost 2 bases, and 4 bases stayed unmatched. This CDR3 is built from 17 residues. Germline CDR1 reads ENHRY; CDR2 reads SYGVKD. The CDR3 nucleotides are TGTGCCATCAGTGACGGGACTAGCGGGGGACCCACAGATACGCAGTATTTT. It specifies CAISDGTSGGPTDTQYF.

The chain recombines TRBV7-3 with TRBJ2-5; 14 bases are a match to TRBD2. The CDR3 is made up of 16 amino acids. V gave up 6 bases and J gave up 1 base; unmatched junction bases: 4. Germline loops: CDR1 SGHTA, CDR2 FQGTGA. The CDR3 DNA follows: TGTGCCAGCAGTCGGACTAGCGGGGGGTCCCAAGAGACCCAGTACTTC. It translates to CASSRTSGGSQETQYF.

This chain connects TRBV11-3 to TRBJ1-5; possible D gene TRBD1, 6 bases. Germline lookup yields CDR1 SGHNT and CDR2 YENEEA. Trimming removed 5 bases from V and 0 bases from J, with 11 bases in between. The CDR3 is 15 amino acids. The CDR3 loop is CASSPDSYSNQPQHF. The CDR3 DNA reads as TGTGCCAGCAGCCCGGACAGTTATAGCAATCAGCCCCAGCATTTT.

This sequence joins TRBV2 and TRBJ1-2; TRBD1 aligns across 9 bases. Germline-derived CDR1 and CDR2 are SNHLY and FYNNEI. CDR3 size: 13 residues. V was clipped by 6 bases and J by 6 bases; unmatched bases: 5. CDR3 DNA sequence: TGTGCCAGCAGCTTGACAGGGGGAGATGGCTACACCTTC. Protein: CASSLTGGDGYTF.

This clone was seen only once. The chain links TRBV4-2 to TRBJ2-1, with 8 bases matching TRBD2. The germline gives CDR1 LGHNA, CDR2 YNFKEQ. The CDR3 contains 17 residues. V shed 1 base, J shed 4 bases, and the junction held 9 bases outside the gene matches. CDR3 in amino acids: CASSQVWSGGPYNEQFF. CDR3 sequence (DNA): TGTGCCAGCAGCCAAGTTTGGTCGGGGGGGCCTTACAATGAGCAGTTCTTC.

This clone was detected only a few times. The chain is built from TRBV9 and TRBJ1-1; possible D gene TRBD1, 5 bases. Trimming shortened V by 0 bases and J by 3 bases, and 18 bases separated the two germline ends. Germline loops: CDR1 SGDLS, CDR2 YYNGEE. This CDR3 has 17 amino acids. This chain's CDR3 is CASSVVDGPKGYTEAFF. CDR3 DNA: TGTGCCAGCAGCGTAGTAGACGGTCCAAAGGGGTACACTGAAGCTTTCTTT.

The CDR3 loop reads CASSGKTLAGRETQYF. The CDR3 bases are TGTGCCAGTAGTGGAAAAACTTTAGCGGGACGGGAGACCCAGTACTTC. The V gene is TRBV19, the J gene TRBJ2-5; 8 bases map to TRBD2. Per germline, CDR1 LNHDA and CDR2 SQIVND (reference sequence). The trim removed 5 bases at V and 5 bases at J, leaving 13 bases unmatched. The CDR3 sequence is 16 residues long.

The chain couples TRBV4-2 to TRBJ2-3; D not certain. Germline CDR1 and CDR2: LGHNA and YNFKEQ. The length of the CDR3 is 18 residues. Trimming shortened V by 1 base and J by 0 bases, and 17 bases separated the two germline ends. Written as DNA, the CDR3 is TGTGCCAGCAGCCAAGGCCCGACGGCTAGACTTAGCACAGATACGCAGTATTTT. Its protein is CASSQGPTARLSTDTQYF.

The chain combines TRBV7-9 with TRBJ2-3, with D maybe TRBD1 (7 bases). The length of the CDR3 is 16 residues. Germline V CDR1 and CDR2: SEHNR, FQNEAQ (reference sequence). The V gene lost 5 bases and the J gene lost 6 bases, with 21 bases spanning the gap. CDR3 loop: CASSKNGGGVHDTQYF. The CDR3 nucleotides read TGTGCCAGCAGCAAGAATGGAGGGGGCGTTCATGATACGCAGTATTTT. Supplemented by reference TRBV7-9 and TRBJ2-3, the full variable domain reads DTGVSQNPRHKITKRGQNVTFRCDPISEHNRLYWYRQTLGQGPEFLTYFQNEAQLEKSRLLSDRFSAERPKGSFSTLEIQRTEQGDSAMYLCASSKNGGGVHDTQYFGPGTRLTVL.

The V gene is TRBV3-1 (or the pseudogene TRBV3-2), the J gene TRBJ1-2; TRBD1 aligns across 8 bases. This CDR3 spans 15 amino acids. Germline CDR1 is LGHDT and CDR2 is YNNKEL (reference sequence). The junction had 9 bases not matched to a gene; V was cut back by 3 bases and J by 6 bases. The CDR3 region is CASSQTGQGTHGYTF. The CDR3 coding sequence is TGTGCCAGCAGCCAGACAGGACAGGGCACCCATGGCTACACCTTC.

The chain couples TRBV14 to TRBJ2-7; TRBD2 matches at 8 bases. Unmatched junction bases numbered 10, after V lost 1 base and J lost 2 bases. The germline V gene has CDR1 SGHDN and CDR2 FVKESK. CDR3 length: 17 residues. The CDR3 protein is CASSQGRGATPAYEQYF. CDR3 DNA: TGTGCCAGCAGCCAAGGGCGGGGGGCAACCCCCGCCTACGAGCAGTACTTC. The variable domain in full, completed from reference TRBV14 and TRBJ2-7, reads EAGVTQFPSHSVIEKGQTVTLRCDPISGHDNLYWYRRVMGKEIKFLLHFVKESKQDESGMPNNRFLAERTGGTYSTLKVQPAELEDSGVYFCASSQGRGATPAYEQYFGPGTRLTVT.

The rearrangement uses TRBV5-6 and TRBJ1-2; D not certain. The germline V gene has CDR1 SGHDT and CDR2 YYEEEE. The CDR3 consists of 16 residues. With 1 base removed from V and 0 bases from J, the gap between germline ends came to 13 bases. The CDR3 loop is CASSLRSTGANYGYTF. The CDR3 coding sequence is TGTGCCAGCAGCTTGAGGTCTACGGGAGCTAACTATGGCTACACCTTC.

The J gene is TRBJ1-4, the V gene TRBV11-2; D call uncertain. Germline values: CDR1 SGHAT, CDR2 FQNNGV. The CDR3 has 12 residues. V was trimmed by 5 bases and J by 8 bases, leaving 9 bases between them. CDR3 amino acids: CASSRSGEKLFF. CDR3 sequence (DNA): TGTGCCAGCAGCAGGTCGGGGGAAAAACTGTTTTTT.

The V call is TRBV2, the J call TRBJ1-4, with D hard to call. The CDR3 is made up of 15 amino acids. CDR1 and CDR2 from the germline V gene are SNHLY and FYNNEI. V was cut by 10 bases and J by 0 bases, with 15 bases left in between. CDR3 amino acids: CATRKKVATNEKLFF. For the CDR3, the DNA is TGTGCCACCCGAAAAAAAGTAGCAACTAATGAAAAACTGTTTTTT.

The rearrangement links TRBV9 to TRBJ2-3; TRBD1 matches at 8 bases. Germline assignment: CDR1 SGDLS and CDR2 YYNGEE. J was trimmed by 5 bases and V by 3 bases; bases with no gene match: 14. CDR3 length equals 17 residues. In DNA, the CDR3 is TGTGCCAGCAGCGAAGCTTTCCCCCAGGGGGCCGGAGATACGCAGTATTTT. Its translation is CASSEAFPQGAGDTQYF.

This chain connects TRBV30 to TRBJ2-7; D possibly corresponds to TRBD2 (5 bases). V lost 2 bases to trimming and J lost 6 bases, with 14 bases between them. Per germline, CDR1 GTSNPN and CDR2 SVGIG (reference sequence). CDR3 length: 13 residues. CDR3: CAWSFREGSEQYF. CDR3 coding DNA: TGTGCCTGGAGTTTTCGGGAAGGGTCCGAGCAGTACTTC.

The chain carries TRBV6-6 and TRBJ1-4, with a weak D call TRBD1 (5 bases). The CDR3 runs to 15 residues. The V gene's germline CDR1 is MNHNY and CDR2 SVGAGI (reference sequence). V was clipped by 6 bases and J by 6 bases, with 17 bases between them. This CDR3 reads CASRWSQGYDEKLFF. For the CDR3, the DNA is TGTGCCAGCAGATGGAGTCAGGGCTACGATGAAAAACTGTTTTTT.